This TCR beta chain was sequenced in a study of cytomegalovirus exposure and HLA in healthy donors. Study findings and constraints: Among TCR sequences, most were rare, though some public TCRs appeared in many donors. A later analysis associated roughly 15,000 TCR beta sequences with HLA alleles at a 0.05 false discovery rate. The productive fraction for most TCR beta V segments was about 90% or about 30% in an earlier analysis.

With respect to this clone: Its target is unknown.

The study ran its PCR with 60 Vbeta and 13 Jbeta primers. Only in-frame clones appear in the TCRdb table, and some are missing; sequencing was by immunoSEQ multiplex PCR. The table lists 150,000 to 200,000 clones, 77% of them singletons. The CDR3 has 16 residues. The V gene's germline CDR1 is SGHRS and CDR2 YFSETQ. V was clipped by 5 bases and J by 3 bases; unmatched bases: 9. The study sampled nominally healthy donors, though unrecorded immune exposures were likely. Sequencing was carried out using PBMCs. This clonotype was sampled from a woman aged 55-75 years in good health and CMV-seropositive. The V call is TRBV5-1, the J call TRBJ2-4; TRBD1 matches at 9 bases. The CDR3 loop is CASSIPTGGDKNIQYF. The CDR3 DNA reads TGCGCCAGCAGTATCCCGACAGGGGGAGACAAAAACATTCAGTACTTC.